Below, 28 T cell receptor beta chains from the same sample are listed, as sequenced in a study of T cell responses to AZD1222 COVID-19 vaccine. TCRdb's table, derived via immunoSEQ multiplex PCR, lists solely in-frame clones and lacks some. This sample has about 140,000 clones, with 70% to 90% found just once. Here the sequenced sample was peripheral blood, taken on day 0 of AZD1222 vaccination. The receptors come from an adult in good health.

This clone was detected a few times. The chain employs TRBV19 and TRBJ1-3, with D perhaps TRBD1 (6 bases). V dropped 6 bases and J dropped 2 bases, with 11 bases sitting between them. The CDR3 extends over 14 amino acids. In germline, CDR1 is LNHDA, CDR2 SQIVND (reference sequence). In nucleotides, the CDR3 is TGTGCCAGTAGCCCGAGGACAGCTGGAAACACCATATATTTT. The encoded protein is CASSPRTAGNTIYF.

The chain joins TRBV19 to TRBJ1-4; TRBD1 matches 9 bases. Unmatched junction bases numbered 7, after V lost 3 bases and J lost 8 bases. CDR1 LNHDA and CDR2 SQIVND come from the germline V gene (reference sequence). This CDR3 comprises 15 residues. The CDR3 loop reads CASSISGTGREKLFF. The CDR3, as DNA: TGTGCCAGTAGTATTTCCGGGACAGGGAGAGAAAAACTGTTTTTT.

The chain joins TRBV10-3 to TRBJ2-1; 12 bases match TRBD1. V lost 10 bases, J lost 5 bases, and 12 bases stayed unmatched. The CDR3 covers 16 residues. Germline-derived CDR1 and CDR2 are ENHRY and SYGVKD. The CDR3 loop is CATLTGGQGADNEQFF. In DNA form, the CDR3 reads TGTGCCACCCTAACCGGGGGACAGGGGGCCGACAATGAGCAGTTCTTC.

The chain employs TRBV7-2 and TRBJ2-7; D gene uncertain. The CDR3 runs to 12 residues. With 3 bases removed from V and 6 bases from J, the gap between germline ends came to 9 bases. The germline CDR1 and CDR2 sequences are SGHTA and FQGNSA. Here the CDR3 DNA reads TGTGCCAGCAGCTTGGTCGTGGGCGAGCAGTACTTC. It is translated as CASSLVVGEQYF.

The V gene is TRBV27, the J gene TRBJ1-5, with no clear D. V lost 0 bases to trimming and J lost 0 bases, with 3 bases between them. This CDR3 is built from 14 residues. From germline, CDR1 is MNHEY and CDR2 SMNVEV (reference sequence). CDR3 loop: CASSLSGSNQPQHF. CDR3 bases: TGTGCCAGCAGTTTATCCGGTAGCAATCAGCCCCAGCATTTT.

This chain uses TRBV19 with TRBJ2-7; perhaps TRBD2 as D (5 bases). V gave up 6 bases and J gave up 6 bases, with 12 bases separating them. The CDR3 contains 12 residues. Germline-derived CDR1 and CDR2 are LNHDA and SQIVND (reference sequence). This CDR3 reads CASSSGWGEQYF. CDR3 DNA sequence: TGTGCCAGTAGCAGCGGCTGGGGCGAGCAGTACTTC.

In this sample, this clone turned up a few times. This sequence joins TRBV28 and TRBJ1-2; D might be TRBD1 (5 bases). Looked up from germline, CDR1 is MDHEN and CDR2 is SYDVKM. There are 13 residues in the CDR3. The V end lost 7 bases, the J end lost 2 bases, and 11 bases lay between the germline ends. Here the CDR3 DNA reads TGTGCCAGCACGACCGGGGCCAACTATGGCTACACCTTC. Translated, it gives CASTTGANYGYTF.

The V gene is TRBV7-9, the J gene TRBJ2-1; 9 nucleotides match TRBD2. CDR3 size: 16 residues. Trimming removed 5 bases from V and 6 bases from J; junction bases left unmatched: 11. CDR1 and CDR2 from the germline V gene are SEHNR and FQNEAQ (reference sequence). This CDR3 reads CASSPVSLAGRNEQFF. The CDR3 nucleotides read TGTGCCAGCAGCCCCGTGAGCCTAGCGGGGCGCAATGAGCAGTTCTTC.

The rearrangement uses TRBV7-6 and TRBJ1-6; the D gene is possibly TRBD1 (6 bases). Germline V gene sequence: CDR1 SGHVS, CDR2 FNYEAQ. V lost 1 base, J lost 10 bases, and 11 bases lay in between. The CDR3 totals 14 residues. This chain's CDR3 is CASSLGTGQSPLHF. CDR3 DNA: TGTGCCAGCAGCTTAGGAACAGGGCAATCACCCCTCCACTTT.

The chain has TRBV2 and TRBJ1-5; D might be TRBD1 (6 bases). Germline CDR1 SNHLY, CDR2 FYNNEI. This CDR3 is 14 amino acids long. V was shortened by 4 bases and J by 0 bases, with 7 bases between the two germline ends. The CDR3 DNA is TGTGCCAGCAGTGGGGACATTAGCAATCAGCCCCAGCATTTT. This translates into CASSGDISNQPQHF.

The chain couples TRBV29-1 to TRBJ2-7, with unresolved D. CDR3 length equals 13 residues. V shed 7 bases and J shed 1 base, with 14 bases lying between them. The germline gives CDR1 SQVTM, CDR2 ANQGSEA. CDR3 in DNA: TGCAGCGCCCAGAGTAGGCCTTCCTACGAGCAGTACTTC. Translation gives CSAQSRPSYEQYF.

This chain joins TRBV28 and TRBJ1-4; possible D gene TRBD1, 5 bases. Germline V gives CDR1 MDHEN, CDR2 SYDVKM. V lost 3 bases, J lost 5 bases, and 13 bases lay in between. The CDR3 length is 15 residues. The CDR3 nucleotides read TGTGCCAGCAGTTTTCAGGGACCACTAAATGAAAAACTGTTTTTT. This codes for CASSFQGPLNEKLFF.

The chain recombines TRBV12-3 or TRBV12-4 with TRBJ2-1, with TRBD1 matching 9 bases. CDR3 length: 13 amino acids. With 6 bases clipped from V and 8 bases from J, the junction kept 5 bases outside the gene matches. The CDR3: CASSWDRDHEQFF. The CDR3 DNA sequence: TGTGCCAGCAGCTGGGACAGGGACCATGAGCAGTTCTTC.

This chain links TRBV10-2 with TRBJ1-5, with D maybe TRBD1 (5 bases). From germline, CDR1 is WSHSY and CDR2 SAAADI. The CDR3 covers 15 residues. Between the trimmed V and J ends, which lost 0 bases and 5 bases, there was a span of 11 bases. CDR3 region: CASSESGGGDQPQHF. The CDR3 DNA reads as TGCGCCAGCAGTGAGTCGGGGGGTGGCGATCAGCCCCAGCATTTT.

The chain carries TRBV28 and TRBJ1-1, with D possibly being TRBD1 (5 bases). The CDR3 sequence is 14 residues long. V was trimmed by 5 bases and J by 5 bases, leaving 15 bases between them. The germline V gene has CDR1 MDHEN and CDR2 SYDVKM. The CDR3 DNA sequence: TGTGCCAGCAGTCCCCCCCAGAGGGGAACTGAAGCTTTCTTT. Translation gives CASSPPQRGTEAFF.

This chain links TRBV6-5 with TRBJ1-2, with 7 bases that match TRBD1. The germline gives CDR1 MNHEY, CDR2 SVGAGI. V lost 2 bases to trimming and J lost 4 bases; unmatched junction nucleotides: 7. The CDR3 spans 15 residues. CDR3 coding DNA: TGTGCCAGCAGTTACAAGACAGGGTTGAGCTATGGCTACACCTTC. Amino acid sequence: CASSYKTGLSYGYTF.

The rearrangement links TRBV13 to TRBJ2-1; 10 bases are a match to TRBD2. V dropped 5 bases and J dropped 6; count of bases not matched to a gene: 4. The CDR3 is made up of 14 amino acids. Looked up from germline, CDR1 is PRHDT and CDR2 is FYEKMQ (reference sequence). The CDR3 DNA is TGTGCCAGCAGCCCTAGCGGGGGTATCAATGAGCAGTTCTTC. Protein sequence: CASSPSGGINEQFF.

CDR3 loop: CASSLGPTGGDTEAFF. The CDR3 region has the DNA TGCGCCAGCAGCTTGGGCCCTACAGGGGGGGACACTGAAGCTTTCTTT. The V call is TRBV5-1, the J call TRBJ1-1, with 8 bases aligning to TRBD1. J lost 3 bases, V lost 0 bases, and 7 bases had no gene match. The CDR3 spans 16 residues. CDR1 SGHRS and CDR2 YFSETQ come from the germline V gene.

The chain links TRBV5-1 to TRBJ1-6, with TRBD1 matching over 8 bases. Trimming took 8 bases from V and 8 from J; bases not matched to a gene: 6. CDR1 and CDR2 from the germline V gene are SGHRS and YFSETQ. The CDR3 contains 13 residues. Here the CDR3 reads CASGQGGDSPLHF. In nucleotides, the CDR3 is TGCGCCAGTGGACAGGGAGGAGATTCACCCCTCCACTTT.

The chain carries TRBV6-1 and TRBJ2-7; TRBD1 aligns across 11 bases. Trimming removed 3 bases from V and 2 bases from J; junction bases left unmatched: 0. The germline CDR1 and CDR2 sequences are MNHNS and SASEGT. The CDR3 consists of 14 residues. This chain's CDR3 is CASSEGQGAYEQYF. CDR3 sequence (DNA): TGTGCCAGCAGTGAGGGACAGGGGGCCTACGAGCAGTACTTC.

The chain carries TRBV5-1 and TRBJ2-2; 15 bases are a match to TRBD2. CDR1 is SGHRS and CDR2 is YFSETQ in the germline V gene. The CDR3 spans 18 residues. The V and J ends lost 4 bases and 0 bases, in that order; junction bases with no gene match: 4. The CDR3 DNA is TGCGCCAGCAGCATGGGACTAGCGGGAGGATCGAACACCGGGGAGCTGTTTTTT. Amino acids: CASSMGLAGGSNTGELFF.

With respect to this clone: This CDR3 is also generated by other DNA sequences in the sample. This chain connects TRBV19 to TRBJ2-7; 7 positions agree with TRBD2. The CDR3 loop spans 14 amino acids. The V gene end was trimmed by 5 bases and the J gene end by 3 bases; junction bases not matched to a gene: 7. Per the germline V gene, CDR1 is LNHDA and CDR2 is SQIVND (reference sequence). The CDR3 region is CASSAGGWDYEQYF. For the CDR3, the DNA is TGTGCCAGTAGTGCCGGGGGGTGGGACTACGAGCAGTACTTC. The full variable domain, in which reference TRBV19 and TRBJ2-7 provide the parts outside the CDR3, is DGGITQSPKYLFRKEGQNVTLSCEQNLNHDAMYWYRQDPGQGLRLIYYSQIVNDFQKGDIAEGYSVSREKKESFPLTVTSAQKNPTAFYLCASSAGGWDYEQYFGPGTRLTVT.

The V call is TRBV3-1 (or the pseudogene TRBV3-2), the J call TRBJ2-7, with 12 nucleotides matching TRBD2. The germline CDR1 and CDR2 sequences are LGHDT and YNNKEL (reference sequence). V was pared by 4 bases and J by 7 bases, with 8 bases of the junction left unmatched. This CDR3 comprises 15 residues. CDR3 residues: CASSRLAGGPEEQYF. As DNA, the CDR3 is TGTGCCAGCAGCCGCCTAGCGGGGGGGCCGGAGGAGCAGTACTTC.

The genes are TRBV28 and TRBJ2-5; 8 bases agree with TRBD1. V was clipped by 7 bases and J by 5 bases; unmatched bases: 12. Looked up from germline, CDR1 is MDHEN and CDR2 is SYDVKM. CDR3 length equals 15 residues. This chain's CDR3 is CASTPGQEGKETQYF. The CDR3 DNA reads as TGTGCCAGCACCCCGGGACAGGAGGGAAAGGAGACCCAGTACTTC. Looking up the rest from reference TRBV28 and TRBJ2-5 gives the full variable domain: DVKVTQSSRYLVKRTGEKVFLECVQDMDHENMFWYRQDPGLGLRLIYFSYDVKMKEKGDIPEGYSVSREKKERFSLILESASTNQTSMYLCASTPGQEGKETQYFGPGTRLLVL.

The CDR3 region is CASSSQGRYEQYF. In DNA, the CDR3 is TGTGCCAGCAGTTCGCAGGGGCGGTACGAGCAGTACTTC. The chain combines TRBV28 with TRBJ2-7; possible D gene TRBD1, 6 bases. The germline CDR1 and CDR2 sequences are MDHEN and SYDVKM. The CDR3 has 13 amino acids. Trimming removed 4 bases at V and 4 bases at J, with 11 bases between. Full variable domain (missing parts from reference TRBV28 and TRBJ2-7): DVKVTQSSRYLVKRTGEKVFLECVQDMDHENMFWYRQDPGLGLRLIYFSYDVKMKEKGDIPEGYSVSREKKERFSLILESASTNQTSMYLCASSSQGRYEQYFGPGTRLTVT.

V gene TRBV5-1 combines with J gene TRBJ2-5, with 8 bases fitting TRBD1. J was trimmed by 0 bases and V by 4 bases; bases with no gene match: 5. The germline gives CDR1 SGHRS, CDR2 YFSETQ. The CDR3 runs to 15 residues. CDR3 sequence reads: CASSGTGPYQETQYF. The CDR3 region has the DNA TGCGCCAGCAGCGGGACAGGACCGTACCAAGAGACCCAGTACTTC.

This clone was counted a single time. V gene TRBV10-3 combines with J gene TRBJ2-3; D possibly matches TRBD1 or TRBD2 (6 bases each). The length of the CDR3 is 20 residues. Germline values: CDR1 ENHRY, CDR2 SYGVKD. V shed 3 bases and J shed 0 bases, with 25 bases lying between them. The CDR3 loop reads CAISDPRGGAGTPSTDTQYF. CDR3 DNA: TGTGCCATCAGTGATCCCCGGGGTGGGGCGGGGACACCTAGCACAGATACGCAGTATTTT.

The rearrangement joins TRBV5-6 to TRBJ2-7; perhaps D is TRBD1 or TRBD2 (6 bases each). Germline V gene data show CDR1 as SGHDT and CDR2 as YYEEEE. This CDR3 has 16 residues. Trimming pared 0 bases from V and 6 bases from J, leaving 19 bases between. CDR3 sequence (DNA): TGTGCCAGCAGCTTGGTATCGGGGGCCACCGGGGGCGAGCAGTACTTC. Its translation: CASSLVSGATGGEQYF. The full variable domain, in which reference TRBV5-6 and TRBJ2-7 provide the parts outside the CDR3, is DAGVTQSPTHLIKTRGQQVTLRCSPKSGHDTVSWYQQALGQGPQFIFQYYEEEERQRGNFPDRFSGHQFPNYSSELNVNALLLGDSALYLCASSLVSGATGGEQYFGPGTRLTVT.